Reported below is one TCR beta chain. No antigen is known for it. The source of the sample is a study of cytomegalovirus exposure and HLA in healthy donors. Study observations and caveats: Indistinguishable V segments, including TRBV6-2 and TRBV6-3, were excluded. Sequencing depth roughly uniform across donors was assumed in presence/absence analyses.

Unmatched junction bases numbered 3, after V lost 0 bases and J lost 1 base. CDR1 is MGHRA, CDR2 YSYEKL, per germline. This CDR3 is 17 amino acids long. The PCR contained 60 Vbeta and 13 Jbeta primers. This table comes from immunoSEQ multiplex PCR, and its TCRdb copy is limited to in-frame clones, with some not included. The table includes 130,000 to 150,000 clones, roughly 73% detected once. The specimen sequenced was PBMCs. This chain links TRBV4-1 with TRBJ2-4; TRBD2 matches 10 bases. The origin of this receptor is a human donor in good health. The CDR3: CASSQDYSGRAKNIQYF. For the CDR3, the DNA is TGCGCCAGCAGCCAAGACTATAGCGGGAGGGCCAAAAACATTCAGTACTTC.